This T cell receptor (beta chain) was obtained from a study of TIL therapy for anti-PD-1-resistant metastatic lung cancer. Study details: Half of patients were current or former smokers.

Findings and limits, study-wide: TIL clonotype persistence in blood showed no apparent association with response.

The time point here: pre-treatment sample, taken before nivolumab and TIL therapy. With 0 bases removed from V and 6 bases from J, the gap between germline ends came to 16 bases. Germline loops: CDR1 SGHRS, CDR2 YFSETQ. CDR3 length: 15 residues. Worth noting for this clone: Antigen specificity is unknown.

This was the immunoSEQ v3 assay. Profiling relied on immunoSEQ multiplex PCR, and the TCRdb table lists in-frame clones only, not all of them. The top ten hold under 2.5% of the sample, which has more than 20,000 clones, 70% to 85% seen once. The source was blood, collected at baseline. The genes are TRBV5-1 and TRBJ2-7; tentative D call: TRBD1 (6 bases). This TCR derives from a person aged 30 to 80 with non-small cell lung cancer. The CDR3: CASSLGQDPPGEQYF. The CDR3 DNA follows: TGCGCCAGCAGCTTGGGACAGGATCCCCCGGGCGAGCAGTACTTC.